This T cell receptor (beta chain) was captured in a study of blood T cell repertoires in COVID-19. V shed 3 bases and J 9 bases; nucleotides not matched to a gene: 13. Per the germline V gene, CDR1 is LNHDA and CDR2 is SQIVND (reference sequence). CDR3 length equals 16 residues. This clone was detected only once. Clones were sequenced by immunoSEQ multiplex PCR, and TCRdb holds only the in-frame ones, with some missing. The repertoire consists of roughly 210,000 clones, with about 85% occurring once and the leading ten covering roughly a tenth. This TCR was recovered from a woman over 75 with COVID-19, enrolled during active disease. Sequences were obtained from peripheral blood. The chain has TRBV19 and TRBJ2-1; 8 bases are a match to TRBD1. CDR3 amino acids: CASSMLSGQARIEQFF. DNA of the CDR3: TGTGCCAGTAGTATGCTATCGGGACAGGCTCGGATTGAGCAGTTCTTC.